Each of the 30 T cell receptor beta chains below was sequenced from the same sample in a study of Ad26.COV2.S vaccination and SARS-CoV-2 variants. The table came from immunoSEQ multiplex PCR; TCRdb's copy has only in-frame clones and leaves some out. The sample lists about 180,000 clones, around 88% occurring once. The sample consisted of peripheral blood, taken after recovery from COVID-19. The origin of the receptors is a human donor who had recovered from COVID-19.

This chain links TRBV6-5 with TRBJ2-7; 9 nucleotides line up with TRBD1. Per the germline V gene, CDR1 is MNHEY and CDR2 is SVGAGI. The CDR3 runs 13 residues. J was trimmed by 7 bases and V by 7 bases; bases with no gene match: 8. The CDR3, as DNA: TGTGCCAGCACAGTGACAGGGGGGTGGGAGCAGTACTTC. Its translation: CASTVTGGWEQYF.

The chain links TRBV4-2 to TRBJ1-1; the D is unclear. Deletions cut 2 bases from V and 7 bases from J, with 11 bases between. Germline lookup yields CDR1 LGHNA and CDR2 YNFKEQ. The CDR3 has 13 residues. CDR3 DNA sequence: TGTGCCAGCAGCCAAAGTTCCGGGGTTGAAGCTTTCTTT. It is translated as CASSQSSGVEAFF.

The chain carries TRBV5-5 and TRBJ2-1; 11 positions match TRBD2. J was trimmed by 4 bases and V by 0 bases; bases with no gene match: 3. The CDR3 is 16 residues long. CDR1 and CDR2 from the germline V gene are SGHKS and YYEKEE (reference sequence). The CDR3: CASSLEASGRYNEQFF. In DNA, the CDR3 is TGTGCCAGCAGCTTGGAGGCTAGCGGGAGGTACAATGAGCAGTTCTTC.

The V and J genes are TRBV10-1 and TRBJ1-1; no firm D call. The CDR3 is made up of 10 amino acids. The V and J ends lost 9 bases and 6 bases respectively, with 8 bases between them. CDR1 WNHNN and CDR2 SYGVQD come from the germline V gene (reference sequence). In nucleotides, the CDR3 is TGCGCCAGTGGCCGGTCTGAAGCTTTCTTT. The encoded protein is CASGRSEAFF.

The CDR3 is CAWSPGPGNSPLHF. The CDR3 DNA reads as TGTGCCTGGAGCCCGGGACCGGGAAATTCACCCCTCCACTTT. The chain combines TRBV30 with TRBJ1-6; tentatively, D is TRBD1 (5 bases). Per the germline V gene, CDR1 is GTSNPN and CDR2 is SVGIG (reference sequence). Trimming cost V 3 bases and J 7 bases, with 13 bases left between them. This CDR3 is built from 14 residues.

The chain has TRBV15 and TRBJ2-5; no clear D. This CDR3 is 13 amino acids long. Germline V gene sequence: CDR1 LNHNV, CDR2 YYDKDF (reference sequence). With 0 bases removed from V and 1 base from J, the gap between germline ends came to 3 bases. The chain's CDR3 is CATSRETQETQYF. CDR3 DNA sequence: TGTGCCACCAGCAGAGAAACCCAAGAGACCCAGTACTTC.

The chain links TRBV15 to TRBJ2-3; 10 positions agree with TRBD1. Unmatched junction bases numbered 5, after V lost 3 bases and J lost 2 bases. Germline lookup yields CDR1 LNHNV and CDR2 YYDKDF (reference sequence). The CDR3 covers 16 residues. In nucleotides, the CDR3 is TGTGCCACCAGCAGCGGACAGGGGGTAGTCACAGATACGCAGTATTTT. This codes for CATSSGQGVVTDTQYF.

This clone was detected a few times. The V and J genes are TRBV5-6 and TRBJ2-5, with a weak D call TRBD2 (5 bases). Germline CDR1 and CDR2: SGHDT and YYEEEE. V lost 1 base, J lost 7 bases, and 29 bases lay in between. The CDR3 sequence is 19 residues long. The CDR3, as DNA: TGTGCCAGCAGCTTGTCCCCTCCCATCGTGGGAGAGGGTTTGGGGACCCAGTACTTC. It is translated as CASSLSPPIVGEGLGTQYF.

This clone was observed once. The V and J genes are TRBV6-5 and TRBJ2-2, with 12 nucleotides matching TRBD2. The germline V gene has CDR1 MNHEY and CDR2 SVGAGI. The CDR3 consists of 16 residues. V gave up 2 bases and J gave up 7 bases; unmatched junction bases: 5. In DNA, the CDR3 is TGTGCCAGCAGTTACCGGACTAGCGGGGTGAGCGGGGAGCTGTTTTTT. Translated, it gives CASSYRTSGVSGELFF.

The chain is built from TRBV7-6 and TRBJ2-5; D is uncertain. V was cut by 5 bases and J by 5 bases, with 21 bases left in between. CDR3 length: 16 residues. Per germline, CDR1 SGHVS and CDR2 FNYEAQ. CDR3 protein: CASSPTGSSLTETQYF. For the CDR3, the DNA is TGTGCCAGCAGCCCGACCGGGTCATCTCTAACGGAGACCCAGTACTTC.

This clone occurred a few times. The CDR3 sequence is CANLNRGSHTEAFF. DNA of the CDR3: TGTGCCAACCTCAATAGGGGCTCTCACACTGAAGCTTTCTTT. The J gene is TRBJ1-1, the V gene TRBV2; possible D gene TRBD1, 5 bases. V was shortened by 10 bases and J by 3 bases, with 18 bases between the two germline ends. Germline CDR1 SNHLY, CDR2 FYNNEI. The CDR3 contains 14 residues.

The chain combines TRBV6-2 or TRBV6-3 with TRBJ2-3, with D hard to call. CDR3 size: 15 residues. CDR1 is MNHEY, CDR2 SVGEGT, per germline. V lost 5 bases, J lost 0 bases, and 12 bases lay in between. CDR3 loop: CASSTLRSSTDTQYF. The CDR3 coding sequence is TGTGCCAGCAGTACTTTGCGAAGCAGCACAGATACGCAGTATTTT.

J is TRBJ2-1 and V is TRBV28; 8 bases match TRBD1. The CDR3 runs to 16 residues. The V segment lost 11 bases and the J segment 0 bases; nucleotides outside the gene matches: 12. Looked up from germline, CDR1 is MDHEN and CDR2 is SYDVKM. The CDR3 nucleotides read TGTGCCGTTTTAGGGCGACAGGGGAGCTCCTACAATGAGCAGTTCTTC. This encodes CAVLGRQGSSYNEQFF.

This clone appeared a few times. The V call is TRBV2, the J call TRBJ2-2; TRBD2 matches at 7 bases. The CDR3 contains 14 residues. Germline V gene lookup returns CDR1 SNHLY and CDR2 FYNNEI. V lost 8 bases to trimming and J lost 4 bases; unmatched junction nucleotides: 7. CDR3 DNA: TGTGCCAGCCGCGGGGGAGGTGGCACCGGGGAGCTGTTTTTT. Protein: CASRGGGGTGELFF.

J is TRBJ1-4 and V is TRBV7-9; D gene ambiguous. Trimming cost V 6 bases and J 0 bases, with 5 bases left between them. CDR3 length: 13 residues. The germline V gene has CDR1 SEHNR and CDR2 FQNEAQ (reference sequence). In DNA form, the CDR3 reads TGTGCCAGCAGGACGGCAACTAATGAAAAACTGTTTTTT. This encodes CASRTATNEKLFF.

The V gene is TRBV7-2, the J gene TRBJ2-7; D unresolved. The CDR3 runs 14 residues. In germline, CDR1 is SGHTA, CDR2 FQGNSA. Trimming pared 4 bases from V and 3 bases from J, leaving 13 bases between. CDR3 DNA sequence: TGTGCCAGCAGCTCTTTCATGGGTCTCTACGAGCAGTACTTC. It is translated as CASSSFMGLYEQYF.

The chain employs TRBV21-1 and TRBJ1-1. TRBV21-1 is assigned pseudogene status. The CDR3 contains 10 residues. This CDR3 reads CASSNRIAFF. DNA for the CDR3: TGTGCCAGCAGCAATAGAATAGCTTTCTTT.

The V and J genes are TRBV15 and TRBJ2-5; D remains unclear. Per germline, CDR1 LNHNV and CDR2 YYDKDF (reference sequence). Trimming shortened V by 0 bases and J by 5 bases, and 7 bases separated the two germline ends. This CDR3 is built from 13 residues. CDR3 sequence (DNA): TGTGCCACCAGCAGAGATCTGGAGGAGACCCAGTACTTC. Translating it yields CATSRDLEETQYF.

The CDR3, as DNA: TGTGCCGACCAACTAGCGGGAGGAGTAGATACGCAGTATTTT. It translates to CADQLAGGVDTQYF. The genes are TRBV5-4 and TRBJ2-3, with 12 bases lining up with TRBD2. This CDR3 is built from 14 residues. Germline loops: CDR1 SGHNT, CDR2 YYREEE (reference sequence). With V trimmed by 10 bases and J by 5 bases, 8 bases remained unmatched. The whole variable domain, filled in from reference TRBV5-4 and TRBJ2-3, reads ETGVTQSPTHLIKTRGQQVTLRCSSQSGHNTVSWYQQALGQGPQFIFQYYREEENGRGNFPPRFSGLQFPNYSSELNVNALELDDSALYLCADQLAGGVDTQYFGPGTRLTVL.

The genes are TRBV18 and TRBJ1-5, with 11 bases aligning to TRBD1. CDR3 length: 16 residues. Per germline, CDR1 KGHSH and CDR2 LQKENI. V trimming: 5 bases; J trimming: 5 bases; junction bases outside the gene matches: 8. CDR3 sequence (DNA): TGTGCCAGCTCAATCGCCGGGACAGGGGGTTATCAGCCCCAGCATTTT. This translates into CASSIAGTGGYQPQHF.

This clone has just a few counts. The chain links TRBV27 to TRBJ1-6, with D maybe TRBD1 (5 bases). This CDR3 is 14 amino acids long. Trimming took off 2 bases at V and 9 bases at J, with 11 bases between the two ends. The germline CDR1 and CDR2 sequences are MNHEY and SMNVEV (reference sequence). For the CDR3, the DNA is TGTGCCAGCAGTTTAATTGGGGCGAGTTCACCCCTCCACTTT. Its protein is CASSLIGASSPLHF.

The rearrangement joins TRBV27 to TRBJ2-7, with 11 bases lining up with TRBD2. The trim removed 9 bases at V and 2 bases at J, leaving 15 bases unmatched. From germline, CDR1 is MNHEY and CDR2 SMNVEV (reference sequence). The length of the CDR3 is 17 residues. The CDR3 coding sequence is TGTGCCAGAAACTCAAGTGATGGGACTAGCGGACCCTACGAGCAGTACTTC. Translated: CARNSSDGTSGPYEQYF.

The rearrangement joins TRBV2 to TRBJ2-3, with TRBD1 identical over 9 bases. V was clipped by 1 base and J by 2 bases; unmatched bases: 4. The germline V gene has CDR1 SNHLY and CDR2 FYNNEI. This CDR3 is built from 16 residues. The CDR3 DNA reads as TGTGCCAGCAGTGAAGGGGACAGGGCCTACACAGATACGCAGTATTTT. The encoded protein is CASSEGDRAYTDTQYF.

The genes are TRBV30 and TRBJ1-5; D is perhaps TRBD1 (5 bases). Between the trimmed V and J ends, which lost 3 bases and 2 bases, there was a span of 8 bases. Germline V lookup: CDR1 GTSNPN, CDR2 SVGIG (reference sequence). The CDR3 is 13 amino acids. The CDR3 region has the DNA TGTGCCTGGAGCCAGGGTGGCAATCAGCCCCAGCATTTT. Translating it yields CAWSQGGNQPQHF.

This rearrangement joins TRBV5-1 to TRBJ2-1; 11 positions agree with TRBD2. With 1 base clipped from V and 7 bases from J, the junction kept 7 bases outside the gene matches. CDR3 length: 16 amino acids. Germline V gives CDR1 SGHRS, CDR2 YFSETQ. The CDR3 region is CASSLSLLAGANEQFF. The DNA of the CDR3 is TGCGCCAGCAGCTTGAGCTTACTAGCGGGAGCAAATGAGCAGTTCTTC. The full variable domain, its missing parts supplied by reference TRBV5-1 and TRBJ2-1, is KAGVTQTPRYLIKTRGQQVTLSCSPISGHRSVSWYQQTPGQGLQFLFEYFSETQRNKGNFPGRFSGRQFSNSRSEMNVSTLELGDSALYLCASSLSLLAGANEQFFGPGTRLTVL.

With regard to this clone: The identical CDR3 is also encoded by other nucleotide sequences in the sample. The chain couples TRBV18 to TRBJ1-1; D is ambiguous. This CDR3 spans 14 amino acids. Trimming took 2 bases from V and 0 from J, leaving 7 bases between them. Germline loops: CDR1 KGHSH, CDR2 LQKENI. CDR3 sequence (DNA): TGTGCCAGCTCACCAGGACGGGTGAACACTGAAGCTTTCTTT. The encoded protein is CASSPGRVNTEAFF. The full variable domain, its missing parts supplied by reference TRBV18 and TRBJ1-1, is NAGVMQNPRHLVRRRGQEARLRCSPMKGHSHVYWYRQLPEEGLKFMVYLQKENIIDESGMPKERFSAEFPKEGPSILRIQQVVRGDSAAYFCASSPGRVNTEAFFGQGTRLTVV.

The J gene is TRBJ1-4, the V gene TRBV19, with 9 bases that match TRBD1. The germline V gene has CDR1 LNHDA and CDR2 SQIVND (reference sequence). Trimming cost V 7 bases and J 10 bases; bases outside gene matches: 7. This CDR3 is built from 13 residues. In nucleotides, the CDR3 is TGTGCCAGTATCGGGACAGGGAGTGGAAAACTGTTTTTT. Translating gives CASIGTGSGKLFF.

This chain uses TRBV19 with TRBJ1-6; 7 bases align to TRBD1. V was clipped by 6 bases and J by 5 bases; unmatched bases: 4. The CDR3 is 14 amino acids. Germline values: CDR1 LNHDA, CDR2 SQIVND (reference sequence). CDR3 in amino acids: CASRLGQNNSPLHF. The CDR3 DNA sequence: TGTGCCAGTAGGCTGGGACAGAATAATTCACCCCTCCACTTT.

The chain joins TRBV2 to TRBJ2-7, with TRBD1 matching over 9 bases. CDR3 length: 15 amino acids. In germline, CDR1 is SNHLY, CDR2 FYNNEI. Losses at the gene ends were 2 bases for V and 5 bases for J; bases not matched to a gene: 7. In DNA form, the CDR3 reads TGTGCCAGCAGTGAATCACAGGGGGCTTTAAACGAGCAGTACTTC. It specifies CASSESQGALNEQYF.

This clone showed up just once. The J gene is TRBJ2-5, the V gene TRBV7-9; D tentatively reads TRBD1 or TRBD2 (5 bases each). Germline CDR1 reads SEHNR; CDR2 reads FQNEAQ (reference sequence). The CDR3 consists of 17 residues. V was cut by 4 bases and J by 1 base, with 19 bases left in between. The CDR3: CASSSTSGRPFQETQYF. The CDR3 bases are TGTGCCAGCAGCTCGACCTCGGGACGGCCTTTCCAAGAGACCCAGTACTTC.